Presented here are 14 T cell receptor beta chains from one specimen sequenced in a study of monozygotic twins with inflammatory bowel disease (dated by TCRdb to the late 2010s). Libraries were prepared through 5' RACE. Sequenced on an Illumina HiSeq 2500. One entry per CDR3 protein sequence results from the TCRdb reprocessing of the reads, with DNA left out. The sample's records list 300,000 to 450,000 distinct CDR3 sequences. 2.5% to 3% of the sample is in the top ten clones. Sample: blood. The origin of the receptors is a human donor with ulcerative colitis or Crohn's disease, or a healthy co-twin of an affected twin (not recorded which).

The rearrangement links TRBV7-6 to TRBJ2-5; as DNA is missing, the TRBD1 call by TCRdb cannot be tested. CDR1 and CDR2 (germline): SGHVS, FNYEAQ. This CDR3 has 15 residues. CDR3 residues: CASSQKRTEAETQYF.

The V gene is TRBV6-5, the J gene TRBJ1-5; TCRdb calls TRBD1, which cannot be checked without DNA. CDR3 size: 13 residues. CDR1 and CDR2 from the germline V gene are MNHEY and SVGAGI. The CDR3 reads CASSPPFGQPQHF.

V usage is TRBV28 and J usage is TRBJ1-1. CDR3 size: 16 residues. Germline lookup yields CDR1 MDHEN and CDR2 SYDVKM. CDR3 sequence reads: CASTNYWEEINTEAFF. Variable domain in full (rest from reference TRBV28 and TRBJ1-1): DVKVTQSSRYLVKRTGEKVFLECVQDMDHENMFWYRQDPGLGLRLIYFSYDVKMKEKGDIPEGYSVSREKKERFSLILESASTNQTSMYLCASTNYWEEINTEAFFGQGTRLTVV.

The rearrangement joins TRBV12-3 or TRBV12-4 to TRBJ2-3; as DNA is missing, the TRBD1 call by TCRdb cannot be tested. This CDR3 has 15 residues. The CDR3 is CASSYGGVNEDTQYF.

The chain's CDR3 is CASSFSPYNEQFF. The chain employs TRBV12-3 or TRBV12-4 and TRBJ2-1. CDR3 length: 13 amino acids.

J is TRBJ1-5 and V is TRBV20-1; the D gene TCRdb calls, TRBD1, cannot be checked with no DNA. The CDR3 spans 15 residues. The germline gives CDR1 DFQATT, CDR2 SNEGSKA (reference sequence). The CDR3 sequence: CSATTGTVGNQPQHF.

The chain uses TRBV4-1 and TRBJ2-7. CDR1 MGHRA and CDR2 YSYEKL come from the germline V gene. The CDR3 length is 17 residues. The CDR3 loop reads CASSQGSGSTYSYEQYF.

This chain links TRBV7-2 with TRBJ2-1; TCRdb indicates TRBD2, and absent DNA this call remains unverified. This CDR3 contains 14 residues. In germline, CDR1 is SGHTA, CDR2 FQGNSA. CDR3 region: CASSSLAGSAEQFF.

The chain has TRBV6-5 and TRBJ2-1; lacking DNA, the TRBD1 call made by TCRdb goes unchecked. The CDR3 is 17 residues long. The germline CDR1 and CDR2 sequences are MNHEY and SVGAGI. The CDR3 loop is CASSLTWRQGSYNEQFF.

This CDR3 is CASSAEPLTDTQYF. The chain employs TRBV7-3 and TRBJ2-3. The CDR3 consists of 14 residues. CDR1 and CDR2 (germline): SGHTA, FQGTGA.

The chain links TRBV7-9 to TRBJ2-1; there is no DNA to check the TCRdb D call of TRBD1. The V gene's germline CDR1 is SEHNR and CDR2 FQNEAQ (reference sequence). CDR3 length equals 14 residues. CDR3 region: CASNPITRGGEQFF.

This sequence joins TRBV5-1 and TRBJ1-1; as DNA is missing, the TRBD1 call by TCRdb cannot be tested. Looked up from germline, CDR1 is SGHRS and CDR2 is YFSETQ. The CDR3 is made up of 13 amino acids. CDR3 sequence: CASNLGDRGEAFF.

This chain links TRBV3-1 with TRBJ1-4; TCRdb reports TRBD1, a call that lacks DNA to check it against. Germline V gene lookup returns CDR1 LGHDT and CDR2 YNNKEL (reference sequence). The CDR3 runs to 19 residues. The CDR3 sequence: CASSQVPGDRIPTNEKLFF.

V usage is TRBV4-2 and J usage is TRBJ1-4; TCRdb's assignment of TRBD1 cannot be checked, as there is no DNA. Germline V gene lookup returns CDR1 LGHNA and CDR2 YNFKEQ. This CDR3 spans 13 amino acids. This chain's CDR3 is CASSQGPVGKLFF.